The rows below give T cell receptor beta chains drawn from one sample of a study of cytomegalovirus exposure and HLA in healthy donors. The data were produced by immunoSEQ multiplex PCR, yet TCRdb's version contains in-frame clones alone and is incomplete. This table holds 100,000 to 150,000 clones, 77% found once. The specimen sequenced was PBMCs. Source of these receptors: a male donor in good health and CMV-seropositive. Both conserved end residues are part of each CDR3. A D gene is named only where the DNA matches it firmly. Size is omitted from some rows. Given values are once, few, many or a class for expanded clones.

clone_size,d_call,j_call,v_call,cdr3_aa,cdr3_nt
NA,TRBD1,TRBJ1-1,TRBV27,CASRRDSRNLNTEAFF,TGTGCCAGCCGCCGGGACAGCAGAAATCTGAACACTGAAGCTTTCTTT
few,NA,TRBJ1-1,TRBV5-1,CASRQLNTEAFF,TGCGCCAGCCGACAGTTGAACACTGAAGCTTTCTTT
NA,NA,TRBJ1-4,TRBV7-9,CSSSFGTETKKLFF,TGTTCCAGCAGCTTTGGCACAGAGACGAAAAAACTGTTTTTT
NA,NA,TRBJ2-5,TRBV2,CASSETGEGTQYF,TGTGCCAGCAGTGAGACAGGGGAGGGGACCCAGTACTTC
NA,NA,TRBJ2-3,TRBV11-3,CASSTGATDTQYF,TGTGCCAGCAGCACGGGAGCCACAGATACGCAGTATTTT
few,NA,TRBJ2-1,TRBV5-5,CASSLGTDLYYNEQFF,TGTGCCAGCAGCTTGGGGACAGACTTATACTACAATGAGCAGTTCTTC
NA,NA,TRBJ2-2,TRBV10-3,CAISTQTSTGELFF,TGTGCCATCAGTACACAAACCAGTACCGGGGAGCTGTTTTTT
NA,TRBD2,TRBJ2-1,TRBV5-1,CATSSSGSDEQFF,TGCGCCACCTCGTCTAGCGGGAGTGATGAGCAGTTCTTC
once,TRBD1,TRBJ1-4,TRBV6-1,CASRGQGGEKLFF,TGTGCCAGCAGGGGACAGGGAGGAGAAAAACTGTTTTTT
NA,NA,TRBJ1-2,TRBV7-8,CASSLEWAGDYGYTF,TGTGCCAGCAGCTTAGAATGGGCAGGGGACTATGGCTACACCTTC
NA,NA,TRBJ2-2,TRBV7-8,CASSLISAGELFF,TGTGCCAGCAGCTTAATTTCAGCCGGGGAGCTGTTTTTT
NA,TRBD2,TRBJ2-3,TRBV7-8,CASSLVQGAGASGRAHTQYF,TGTGCCAGCAGCTTAGTACAAGGGGCGGGGGCTAGCGGGAGGGCCCATACGCAGTATTTT
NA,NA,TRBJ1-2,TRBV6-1,CASRGFRDGYTF,TGTGCCAGCAGGGGGTTCAGGGATGGCTACACCTTC
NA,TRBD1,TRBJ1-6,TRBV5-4,CASSLDRVNSPLHF,TGTGCCAGCAGCCTGGACAGGGTTAATTCACCCCTCCACTTT
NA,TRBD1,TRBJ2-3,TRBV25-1,CASRRQGALTDTQYF,TGTGCCAGCAGACGTCAGGGGGCTTTGACAGATACGCAGTATTTT
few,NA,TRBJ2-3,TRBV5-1,CASSLTGPSTDTQYF,TGCGCCAGCAGCTTGACAGGACCTAGCACAGATACGCAGTATTTT
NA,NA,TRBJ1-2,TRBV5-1,CASSLAGGANYGYTF,TGCGCCAGCAGCTTGGCCGGAGGGGCTAACTATGGCTACACCTTC
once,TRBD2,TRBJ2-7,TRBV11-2,CASSLNGGGTYEQYF,TGTGCCAGCAGCTTAAATGGGGGGGGGACCTACGAGCAGTACTTC
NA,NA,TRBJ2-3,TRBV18,CASSPENTQYF,TGTGCCAGCTCACCAGAGAATACGCAGTATTTT
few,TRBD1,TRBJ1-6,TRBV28,CASIGRDRGYNSPLHF,TGTGCCAGCATCGGACGGGACAGGGGGTATAATTCACCCCTCCACTTT
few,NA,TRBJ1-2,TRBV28,CASTLRTVNYGYTF,TGTGCCAGCACCTTAAGGACAGTGAACTATGGCTACACCTTC
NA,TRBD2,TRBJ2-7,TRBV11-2,CASSPLRGTVLYEQYF,TGTGCCAGCAGCCCCCTGCGGGGGACGGTGCTCTACGAGCAGTACTTC
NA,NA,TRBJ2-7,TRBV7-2,CASSLAAGSNYEQYF,TGTGCCAGCAGCTTAGCGGCGGGGTCAAACTACGAGCAGTACTTC
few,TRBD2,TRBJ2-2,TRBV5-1,CASSADSGRKNTGELFF,TGCGCCAGCAGCGCCGATAGCGGGAGGAAGAACACCGGGGAGCTGTTTTTT
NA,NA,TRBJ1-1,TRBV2,CASFHGGVTEAFF,TGTGCCAGTTTTCATGGGGGGGTCACTGAAGCTTTCTTT
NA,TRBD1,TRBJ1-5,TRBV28,CASSFALRGNQPQHF,TGTGCCAGCAGTTTTGCTCTCAGGGGGAATCAGCCCCAGCATTTT
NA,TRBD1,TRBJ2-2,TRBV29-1,CSVSSGTVFTGELFF,TGCAGCGTTTCCTCCGGGACAGTTTTCACCGGGGAGCTGTTTTTT
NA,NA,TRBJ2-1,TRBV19,CASSIQGINSYNEQFF,TGTGCCAGTAGTATTCAGGGGATCAACTCCTACAATGAGCAGTTCTTC
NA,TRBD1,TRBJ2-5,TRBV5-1,CASSLLGTGLGEQYF,TGCGCCAGCAGCTTGCTGGGGACAGGCCTGGGAGAGCAGTACTTC
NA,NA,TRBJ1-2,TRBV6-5,CASSYSDRESYTF,TGTGCCAGCAGTTACTCTGATAGGGAGAGCTACACCTTC
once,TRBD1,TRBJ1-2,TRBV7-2,CASSLALDRVGYGYTF,TGTGCCAGCAGCTTAGCCCTGGACAGGGTGGGCTATGGCTACACCTTC
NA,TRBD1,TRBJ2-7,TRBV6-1,CASSGGQGGSYEQYF,TGTGCCAGCAGCGGGGGACAGGGGGGCTCCTACGAGCAGTACTTC
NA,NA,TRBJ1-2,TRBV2,CASRGRNGYTF,TGTGCCAGCCGGGGGAGGAATGGCTACACCTTC
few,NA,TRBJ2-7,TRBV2,CASSESSLAGLAYEQYF,TGTGCCAGCAGTGAAAGCTCTTTGGCAGGGCTTGCCTACGAGCAGTACTTC
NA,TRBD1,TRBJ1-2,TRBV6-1,CASSEVDRGGYTF,TGTGCCAGCAGTGAAGTGGACAGGGGCGGCTACACCTTC
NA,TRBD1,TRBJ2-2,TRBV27,CASSALTGGSTGELFF,TGTGCCAGCAGTGCATTGACAGGGGGGAGCACCGGGGAGCTGTTTTTT
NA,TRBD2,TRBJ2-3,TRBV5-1,CASSRGTSGAPSTDTQYF,TGCGCCAGCAGCCGAGGGACTAGCGGGGCCCCGAGCACAGATACGCAGTATTTT
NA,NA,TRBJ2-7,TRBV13,CASSLDQRAYEQYF,TGTGCCAGCAGCTTAGACCAGCGCGCCTACGAGCAGTACTTC
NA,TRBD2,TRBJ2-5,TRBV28,CASSPDGLAESQETQYF,TGTGCCAGCAGTCCCGACGGACTAGCGGAATCCCAAGAGACCCAGTACTTC
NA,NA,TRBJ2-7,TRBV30,CAWSVLGGEQYF,TGTGCCTGGAGTGTACTAGGAGGAGAGCAGTACTTC
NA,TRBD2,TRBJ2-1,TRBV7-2,CASSLNPAGTYNEQFF,TGTGCCAGCAGCTTAAATCCAGCGGGGACCTACAATGAGCAGTTCTTC
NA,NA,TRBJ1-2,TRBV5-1,CASSLLGADYGYTF,TGCGCCAGCAGCCTTTTAGGGGCAGACTATGGCTACACCTTC
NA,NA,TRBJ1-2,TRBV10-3,CAIGRPTLGNYGYTF,TGTGCCATCGGGAGGCCGACCCTGGGGAACTATGGCTACACCTTC
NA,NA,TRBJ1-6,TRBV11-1,CASSLRHLDSPLHF,TGTGCCAGCAGCTTAAGACACCTGGATTCACCCCTCCACTTT
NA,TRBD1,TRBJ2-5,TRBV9,CASSVSDDRAETQYF,TGTGCCAGCAGCGTGTCCGACGACAGGGCCGAGACCCAGTACTTC
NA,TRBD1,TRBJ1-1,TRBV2,CASSEGQGGTEAFF,TGTGCCAGCAGCGAGGGACAGGGTGGTACTGAAGCTTTCTTT
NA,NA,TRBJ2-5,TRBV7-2,CASSPGWVSETQYF,TGTGCCAGCAGCCCAGGGTGGGTGTCAGAGACCCAGTACTTC
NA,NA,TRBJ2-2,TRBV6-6,CATGTGSSNTGELFF,TGTGCCACAGGGACTGGTTCTTCGAACACCGGGGAGCTGTTTTTT